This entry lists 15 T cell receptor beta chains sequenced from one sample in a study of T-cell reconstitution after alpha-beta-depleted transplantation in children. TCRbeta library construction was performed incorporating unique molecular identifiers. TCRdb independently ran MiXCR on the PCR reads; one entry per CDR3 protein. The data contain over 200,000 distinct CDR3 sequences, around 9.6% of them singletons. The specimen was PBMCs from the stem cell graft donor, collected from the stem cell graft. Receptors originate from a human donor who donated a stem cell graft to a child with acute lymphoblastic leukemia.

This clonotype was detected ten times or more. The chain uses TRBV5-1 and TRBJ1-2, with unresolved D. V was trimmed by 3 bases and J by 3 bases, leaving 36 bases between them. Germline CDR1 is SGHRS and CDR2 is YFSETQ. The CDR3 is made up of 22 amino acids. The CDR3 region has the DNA TGCGCCAGCAGCTCCCCCCGCGGGAACCTTAAAGATATACCACCCGGGGACTATGGCTACACCTTC. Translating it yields CASSSPRGNLKDIPPGDYGYTF.

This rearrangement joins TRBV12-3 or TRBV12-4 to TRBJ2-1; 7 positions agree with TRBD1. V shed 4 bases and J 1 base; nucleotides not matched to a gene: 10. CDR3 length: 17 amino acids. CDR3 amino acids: CASSSQDRVGSYNEQFF. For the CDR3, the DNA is TGTGCCAGCAGTTCACAAGACAGGGTGGGTTCCTACAATGAGCAGTTCTTC.

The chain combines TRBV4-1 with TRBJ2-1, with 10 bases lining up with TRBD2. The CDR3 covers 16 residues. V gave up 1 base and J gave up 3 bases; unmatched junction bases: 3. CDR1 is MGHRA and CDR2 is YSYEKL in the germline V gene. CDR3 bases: TGCGCCAGCAGCCAAGGTAGCGGGGGGCTCTACAATGAGCAGTTCTTC. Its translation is CASSQGSGGLYNEQFF.

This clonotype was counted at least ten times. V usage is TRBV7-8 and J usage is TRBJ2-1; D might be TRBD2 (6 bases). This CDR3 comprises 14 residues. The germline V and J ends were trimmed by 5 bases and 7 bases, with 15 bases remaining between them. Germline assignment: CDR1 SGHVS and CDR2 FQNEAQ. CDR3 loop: CASSPRLDTNEQFF. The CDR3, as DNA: TGTGCCAGCAGCCCGAGACTAGATACAAATGAGCAGTTCTTC.

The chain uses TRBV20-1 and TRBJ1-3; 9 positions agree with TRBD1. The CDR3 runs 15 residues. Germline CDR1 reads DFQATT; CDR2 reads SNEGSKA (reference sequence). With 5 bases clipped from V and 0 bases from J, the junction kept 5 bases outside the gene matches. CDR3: CSAWTGALSGNTIYF. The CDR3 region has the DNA TGCAGTGCTTGGACAGGGGCACTCTCTGGAAACACCATATATTTT.

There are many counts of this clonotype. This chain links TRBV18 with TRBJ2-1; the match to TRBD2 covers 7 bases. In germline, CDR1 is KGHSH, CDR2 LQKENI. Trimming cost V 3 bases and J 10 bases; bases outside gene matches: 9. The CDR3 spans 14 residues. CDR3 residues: CASSPGLADGEQFF. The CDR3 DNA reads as TGTGCCAGCTCACCCGGGCTAGCGGACGGCGAGCAGTTCTTC.

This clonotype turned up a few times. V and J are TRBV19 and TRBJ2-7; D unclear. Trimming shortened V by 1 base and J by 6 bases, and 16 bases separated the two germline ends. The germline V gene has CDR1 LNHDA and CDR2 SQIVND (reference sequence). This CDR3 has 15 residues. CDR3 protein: CASSIARASYSEQYF. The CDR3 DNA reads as TGTGCCAGTAGTATAGCTCGAGCGTCTTACTCCGAGCAGTACTTC. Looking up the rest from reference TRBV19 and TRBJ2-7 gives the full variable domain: DGGITQSPKYLFRKEGQNVTLSCEQNLNHDAMYWYRQDPGQGLRLIYYSQIVNDFQKGDIAEGYSVSREKKESFPLTVTSAQKNPTAFYLCASSIARASYSEQYFGPGTRLTVT.

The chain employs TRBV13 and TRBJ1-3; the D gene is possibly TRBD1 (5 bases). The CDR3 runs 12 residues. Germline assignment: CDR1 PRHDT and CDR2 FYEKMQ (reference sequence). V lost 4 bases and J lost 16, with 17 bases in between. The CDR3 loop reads CASSYLRETAYF. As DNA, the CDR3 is TGTGCCAGCAGCTACTTACGTGAGACAGCGTATTTT. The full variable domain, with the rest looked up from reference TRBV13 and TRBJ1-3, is AAGVIQSPRHLIKEKRETATLKCYPIPRHDTVYWYQQGPGQDPQFLISFYEKMQSDKGSIPDRFSAQQFSDYHSELNMSSLELGDSALYFCASSYLRETAYFGEGSWLTVV.

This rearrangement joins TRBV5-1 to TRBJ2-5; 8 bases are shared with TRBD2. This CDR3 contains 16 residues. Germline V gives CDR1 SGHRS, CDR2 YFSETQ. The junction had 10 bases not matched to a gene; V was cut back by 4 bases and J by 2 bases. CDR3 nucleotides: TGCGCCAGCAGCCGCGGTATAGCGGGGCTACAAGAGACCCAGTACTTC. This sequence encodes CASSRGIAGLQETQYF. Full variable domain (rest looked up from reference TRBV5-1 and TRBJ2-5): KAGVTQTPRYLIKTRGQQVTLSCSPISGHRSVSWYQQTPGQGLQFLFEYFSETQRNKGNFPGRFSGRQFSNSRSEMNVSTLELGDSALYLCASSRGIAGLQETQYFGPGTRLLVL.

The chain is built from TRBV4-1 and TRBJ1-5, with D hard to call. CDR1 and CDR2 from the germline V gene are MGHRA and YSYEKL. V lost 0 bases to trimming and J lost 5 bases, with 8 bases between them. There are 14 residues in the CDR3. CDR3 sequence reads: CASSQDLSDQPQHF. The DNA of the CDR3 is TGCGCCAGCAGCCAAGATTTATCGGATCAGCCCCAGCATTTT.

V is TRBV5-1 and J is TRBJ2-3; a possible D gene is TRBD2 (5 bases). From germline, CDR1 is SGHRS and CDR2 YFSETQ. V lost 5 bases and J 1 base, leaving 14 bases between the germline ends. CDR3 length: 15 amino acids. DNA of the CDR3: TGCGCCAGCAGAGAGGAGGTGGTTCGCACAGATACGCAGTATTTT. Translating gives CASREEVVRTDTQYF.

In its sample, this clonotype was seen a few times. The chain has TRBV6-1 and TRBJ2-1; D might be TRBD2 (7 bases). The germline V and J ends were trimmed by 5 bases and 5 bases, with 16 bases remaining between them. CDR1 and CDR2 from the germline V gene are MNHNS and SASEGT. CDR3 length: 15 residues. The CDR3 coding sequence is TGTGCCAGCAGTCCCGGGGGGCGGCCTAACAATGAGCAGTTCTTC. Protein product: CASSPGGRPNNEQFF.

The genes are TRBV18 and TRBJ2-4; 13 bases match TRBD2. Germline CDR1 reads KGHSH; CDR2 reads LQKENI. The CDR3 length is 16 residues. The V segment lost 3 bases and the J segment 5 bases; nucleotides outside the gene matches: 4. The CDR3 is CASSPRTSGGENIQYF. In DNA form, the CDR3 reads TGTGCCAGCTCACCCCGGACTAGCGGGGGCGAAAACATTCAGTACTTC.

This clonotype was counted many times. The CDR3 here is CASSFPGTENYGYTF. For the CDR3, the DNA is TGTGCCAGCAGCTTCCCCGGGACAGAAAACTATGGCTACACCTTC. The chain carries TRBV7-2 and TRBJ1-2; 7 bases are a match to TRBD1. Per the germline V gene, CDR1 is SGHTA and CDR2 is FQGNSA. This CDR3 has 15 amino acids. Germline trimming cut 3 bases from V and 2 bases from J; bases unmatched to any gene: 6. Filled out from reference TRBV7-2 and TRBJ1-2, the complete variable domain reads GAGVSQSPSNKVTEKGKDVELRCDPISGHTALYWYRQSLGQGLEFLIYFQGNSAPDKSGLPSDRFSAERTGGSVSTLTIQRTQQEDSAVYLCASSFPGTENYGYTFGSGTRLTVV.

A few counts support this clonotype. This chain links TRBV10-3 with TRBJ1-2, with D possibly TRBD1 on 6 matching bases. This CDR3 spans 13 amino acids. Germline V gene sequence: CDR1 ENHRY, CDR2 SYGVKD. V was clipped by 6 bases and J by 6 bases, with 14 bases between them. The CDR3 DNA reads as TGTGCCATCAGGCCCAGACAGGAGCATGGCTACACCTTC. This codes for CAIRPRQEHGYTF.